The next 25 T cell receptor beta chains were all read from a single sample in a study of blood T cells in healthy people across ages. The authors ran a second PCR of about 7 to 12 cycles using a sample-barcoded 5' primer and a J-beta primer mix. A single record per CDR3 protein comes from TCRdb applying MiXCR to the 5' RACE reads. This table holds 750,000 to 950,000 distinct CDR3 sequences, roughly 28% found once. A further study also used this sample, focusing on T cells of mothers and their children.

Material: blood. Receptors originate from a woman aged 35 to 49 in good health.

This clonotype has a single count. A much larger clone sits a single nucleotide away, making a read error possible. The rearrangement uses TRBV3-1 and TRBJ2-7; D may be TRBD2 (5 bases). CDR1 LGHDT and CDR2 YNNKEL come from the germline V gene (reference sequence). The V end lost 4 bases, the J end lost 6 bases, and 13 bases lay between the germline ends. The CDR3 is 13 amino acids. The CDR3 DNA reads TGTGCCAGCAGCCTCCGGGCCGCGGGCGAGCAGTACGTC. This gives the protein CASSLRAAGEQYV.

The CDR3, as DNA: TGTGCCAGTAGTCGCCAGCGGGGGGGATCCTACAATGAGCAGTTCTTC. It encodes CASSRQRGGSYNEQFF. The V call is TRBV6-4, the J call TRBJ2-1, with 10 bases aligning to TRBD2. V lost 9 bases and J lost 1; bases outside the gene matches: 9. CDR3 size: 16 residues. Germline values: CDR1 MRHNA, CDR2 SNTAGT.

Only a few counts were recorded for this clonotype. As DNA, the CDR3 is TGTGCCAGCAGCTTGAGGGAAGATTTTTCACCCCTCCACTTT. Encoded protein: CASSLREDFSPLHF. The chain recombines TRBV5-6 with TRBJ1-6; D call uncertain. The CDR3 spans 14 residues. Germline V gives CDR1 SGHDT, CDR2 YYEEEE. Trimming stripped 1 base from V and 9 bases from J, with 11 bases between.

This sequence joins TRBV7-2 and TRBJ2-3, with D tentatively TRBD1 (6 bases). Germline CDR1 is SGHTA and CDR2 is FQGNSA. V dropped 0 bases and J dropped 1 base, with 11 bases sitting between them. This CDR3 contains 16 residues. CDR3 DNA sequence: TGTGCCAGCAGCTTAGCGGTGGGGGCGGGCACAGATACGCAGTATTTT. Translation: CASSLAVGAGTDTQYF.

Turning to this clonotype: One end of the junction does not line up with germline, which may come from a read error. In DNA form, the CDR3 reads TGTGCCGGCAGTAAAAGGACAGGGAGAGTCAACTATGGCTACACCTTC. It translates to CAGSKRTGRVNYGYTF. This sequence joins TRBV27 and TRBJ1-2, with TRBD1 identical over 8 bases. CDR3 length equals 16 residues. Germline assignment: CDR1 MNHEY and CDR2 SMNVEV (reference sequence).

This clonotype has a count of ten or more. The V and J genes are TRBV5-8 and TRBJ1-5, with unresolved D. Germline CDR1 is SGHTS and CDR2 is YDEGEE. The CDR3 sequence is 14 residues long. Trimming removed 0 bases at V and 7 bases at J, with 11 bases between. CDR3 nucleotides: TGTGCCAGCAGCTTGGTTTGCGGGGTACAGCCCCAGCATTTT. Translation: CASSLVCGVQPQHF.

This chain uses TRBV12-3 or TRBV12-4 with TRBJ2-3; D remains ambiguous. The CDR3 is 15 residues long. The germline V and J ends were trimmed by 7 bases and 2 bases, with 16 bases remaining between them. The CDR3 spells CASTLIGLVTDTQYF. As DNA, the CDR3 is TGTGCCAGCACCCTCATCGGGCTAGTCACAGATACGCAGTATTTT.

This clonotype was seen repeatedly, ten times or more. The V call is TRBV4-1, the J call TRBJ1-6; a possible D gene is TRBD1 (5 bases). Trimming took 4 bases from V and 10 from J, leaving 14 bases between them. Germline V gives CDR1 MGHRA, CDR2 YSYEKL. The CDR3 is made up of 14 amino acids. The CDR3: CASSLTWGTSPLHF. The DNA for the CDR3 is TGCGCCAGCAGCCTTACCTGGGGCACCTCACCCCTCCACTTT.

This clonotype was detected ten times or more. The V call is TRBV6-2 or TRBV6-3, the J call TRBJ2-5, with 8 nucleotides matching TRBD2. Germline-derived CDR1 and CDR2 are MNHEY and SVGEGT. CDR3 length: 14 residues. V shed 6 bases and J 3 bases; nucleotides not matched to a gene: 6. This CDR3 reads CASRERGSKETQYF. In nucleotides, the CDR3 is TGTGCCAGCAGAGAGCGGGGGTCCAAAGAGACCCAGTACTTC.

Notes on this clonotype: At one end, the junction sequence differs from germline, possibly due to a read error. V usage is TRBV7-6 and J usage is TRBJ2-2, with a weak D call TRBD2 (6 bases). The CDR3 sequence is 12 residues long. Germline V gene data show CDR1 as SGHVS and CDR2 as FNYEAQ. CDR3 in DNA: TGTGCCAGCAGCCTAGGAGGCGGGGAGCCGTTTTTT. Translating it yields CASSLGGGEPFF.

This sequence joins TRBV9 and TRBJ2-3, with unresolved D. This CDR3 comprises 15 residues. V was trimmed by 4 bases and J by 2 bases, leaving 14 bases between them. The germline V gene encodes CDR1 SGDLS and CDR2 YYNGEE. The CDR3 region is CASSPLPLPTDTQYF. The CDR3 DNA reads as TGTGCCAGCAGCCCCCTGCCACTACCCACAGATACGCAGTATTTT.

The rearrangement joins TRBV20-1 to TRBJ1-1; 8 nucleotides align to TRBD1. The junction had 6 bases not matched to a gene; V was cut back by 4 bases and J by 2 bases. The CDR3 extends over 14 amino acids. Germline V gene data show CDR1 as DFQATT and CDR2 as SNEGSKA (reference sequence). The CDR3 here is CSANRDRLNTEAFF. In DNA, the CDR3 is TGCAGTGCTAACCGGGACAGGTTAAACACTGAAGCTTTCTTT.

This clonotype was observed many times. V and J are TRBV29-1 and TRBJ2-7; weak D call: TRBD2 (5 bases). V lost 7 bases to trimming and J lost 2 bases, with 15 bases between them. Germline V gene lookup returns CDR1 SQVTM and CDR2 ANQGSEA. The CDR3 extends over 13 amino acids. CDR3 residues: CSASDPGTYEQYF. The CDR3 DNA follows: TGCAGCGCTTCGGACCCGGGAACCTACGAGCAGTACTTC.

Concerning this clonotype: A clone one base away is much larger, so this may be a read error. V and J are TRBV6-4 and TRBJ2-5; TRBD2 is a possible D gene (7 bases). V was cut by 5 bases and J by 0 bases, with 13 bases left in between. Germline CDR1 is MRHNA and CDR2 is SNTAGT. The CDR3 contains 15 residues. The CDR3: CASSKRGGDQETQYF. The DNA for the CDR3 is TGTGCCAGCAGTAAAAGGGGGGGGGACCAAGAGACCCAGTACTTC.

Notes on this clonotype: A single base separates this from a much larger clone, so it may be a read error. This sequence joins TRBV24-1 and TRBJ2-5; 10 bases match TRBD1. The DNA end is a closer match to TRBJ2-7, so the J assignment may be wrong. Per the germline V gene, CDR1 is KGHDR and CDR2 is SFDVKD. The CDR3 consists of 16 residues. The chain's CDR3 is CATSDPRTGGRYEQYF. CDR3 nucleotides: TGTGCCACCAGTGATCCGCGGACAGGGGGTCGCTACGAGCAGTACTTC.

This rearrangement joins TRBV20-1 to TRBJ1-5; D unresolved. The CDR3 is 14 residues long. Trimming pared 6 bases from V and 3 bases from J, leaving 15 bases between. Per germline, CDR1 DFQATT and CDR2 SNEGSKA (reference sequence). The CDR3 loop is CSAKAQVDNQPQHF. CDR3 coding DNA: TGCAGTGCCAAAGCCCAGGTTGACAATCAGCCCCAGCATTTT.

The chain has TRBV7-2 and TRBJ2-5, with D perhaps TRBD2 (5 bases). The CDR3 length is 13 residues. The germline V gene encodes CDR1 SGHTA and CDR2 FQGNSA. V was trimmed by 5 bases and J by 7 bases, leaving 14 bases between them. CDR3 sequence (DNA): TGTGCCAGCAGCCTAACTAGTGATCTGACCCAGTACTTC. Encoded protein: CASSLTSDLTQYF.

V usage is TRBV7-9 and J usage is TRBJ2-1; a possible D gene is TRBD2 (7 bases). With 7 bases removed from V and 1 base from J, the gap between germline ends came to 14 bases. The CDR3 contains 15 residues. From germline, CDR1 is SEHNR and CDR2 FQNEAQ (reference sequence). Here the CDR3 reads CASKRGEGSYNEQFF. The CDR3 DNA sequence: TGTGCCAGCAAGAGGGGGGAGGGATCCTACAATGAGCAGTTCTTC. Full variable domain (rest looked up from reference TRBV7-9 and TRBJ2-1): DTGVSQNPRHKITKRGQNVTFRCDPISEHNRLYWYRQTLGQGPEFLTYFQNEAQLEKSRLLSDRFSAERPKGSFSTLEIQRTEQGDSAMYLCASKRGEGSYNEQFFGPGTRLTVL.

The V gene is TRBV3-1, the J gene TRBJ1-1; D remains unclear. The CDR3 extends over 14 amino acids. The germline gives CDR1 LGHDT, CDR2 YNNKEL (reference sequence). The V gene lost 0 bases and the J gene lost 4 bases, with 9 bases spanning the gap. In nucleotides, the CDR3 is TGTGCCAGCAGCCAAGAGGGCGGGCCCACTGAAGCTTTCTTT. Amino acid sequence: CASSQEGGPTEAFF.

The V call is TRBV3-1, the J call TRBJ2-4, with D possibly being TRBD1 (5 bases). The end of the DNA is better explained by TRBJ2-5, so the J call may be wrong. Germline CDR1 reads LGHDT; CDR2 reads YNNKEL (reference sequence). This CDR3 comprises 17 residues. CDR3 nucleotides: TGTGCCAGCAGCCAAGGCCCGGACAAGCAAATCGTGGAGACCCAGTACTTC. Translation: CASSQGPDKQIVETQYF.

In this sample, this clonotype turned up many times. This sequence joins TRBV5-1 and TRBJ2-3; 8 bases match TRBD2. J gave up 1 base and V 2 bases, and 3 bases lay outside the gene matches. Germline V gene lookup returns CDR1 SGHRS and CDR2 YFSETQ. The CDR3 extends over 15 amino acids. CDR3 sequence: CASSLAGARTDTQYF. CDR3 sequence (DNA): TGCGCCAGCAGCTTAGCGGGGGCCCGCACAGATACGCAGTATTTT. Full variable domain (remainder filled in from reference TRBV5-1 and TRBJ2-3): KAGVTQTPRYLIKTRGQQVTLSCSPISGHRSVSWYQQTPGQGLQFLFEYFSETQRNKGNFPGRFSGRQFSNSRSEMNVSTLELGDSALYLCASSLAGARTDTQYFGPGTRLTVL.

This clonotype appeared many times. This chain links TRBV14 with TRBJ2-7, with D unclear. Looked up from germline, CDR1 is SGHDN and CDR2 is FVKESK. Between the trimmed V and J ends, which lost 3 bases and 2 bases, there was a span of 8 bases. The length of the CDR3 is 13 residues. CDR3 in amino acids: CASSQNGPYEQYF. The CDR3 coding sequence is TGTGCCAGCAGCCAGAACGGACCCTACGAGCAGTACTTC.

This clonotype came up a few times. CDR3 in amino acids: CASSLVHGTYEQYF. For the CDR3, the DNA is TGTGCCAGCAGCTTAGTTCACGGGACCTACGAGCAGTACTTC. The chain links TRBV7-2 to TRBJ2-7, with D maybe TRBD2 (5 bases). Per the germline V gene, CDR1 is SGHTA and CDR2 is FQGNSA. The V end lost 1 base, the J end lost 2 bases, and 9 bases lay between the germline ends. CDR3 length: 14 amino acids.

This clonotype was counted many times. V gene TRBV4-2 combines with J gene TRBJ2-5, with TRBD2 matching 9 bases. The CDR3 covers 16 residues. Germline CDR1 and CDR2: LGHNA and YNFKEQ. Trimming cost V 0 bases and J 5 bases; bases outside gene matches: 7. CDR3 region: CASSQDGSGGIETQYF. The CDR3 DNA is TGTGCCAGCAGCCAAGATGGGAGCGGGGGGATTGAGACCCAGTACTTC.

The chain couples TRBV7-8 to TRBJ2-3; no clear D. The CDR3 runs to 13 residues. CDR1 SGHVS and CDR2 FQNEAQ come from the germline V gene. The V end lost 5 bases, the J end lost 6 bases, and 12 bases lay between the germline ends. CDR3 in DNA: TGTGCCAGCAGCCTCCCTTCGTGGGATACGCAGTATTTT. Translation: CASSLPSWDTQYF.